This T cell receptor (beta chain) comes out of a study of CD8+ T cells in alopecia areata. Extracted RNA was reverse transcribed, and the resulting cDNA served as sequencing template. Assay used: immunoSEQ multiplex PCR; TCRdb lists only in-frame clones, some missing. Among about 150,000 clones listed, roughly 52% were seen once. The sample's treatment: oral pan-JAK inhibitor, 5-10 mg twice daily. Sequencing used CD8+ T cells sorted from blood, obtained at week 4, from a patient treated with tofacitinib. This clonotype was sampled from a human donor with alopecia areata.

The CDR3 nucleotides are TGTGCCAGCAGCTTATTCGGGGCCCCGGCCCACGAGCAGTACTTC. It is translated as CASSLFGAPAHEQYF. The chain employs TRBV7-9 and TRBJ2-7; D may be TRBD1 or TRBD2 (5 bases each). The V end was cut by 2 bases, the J end by 5 bases, with 16 bases between. The CDR3 contains 15 residues. CDR1 and CDR2 (germline): SEHNR, FQNEAQ (reference sequence). The whole variable domain, remainder taken from reference TRBV7-9 and TRBJ2-7, is DTGVSQNPRHKITKRGQNVTFRCDPISEHNRLYWYRQTLGQGPEFLTYFQNEAQLEKSRLLSDRFSAERPKGSFSTLEIQRTEQGDSAMYLCASSLFGAPAHEQYFGPGTRLTVT.